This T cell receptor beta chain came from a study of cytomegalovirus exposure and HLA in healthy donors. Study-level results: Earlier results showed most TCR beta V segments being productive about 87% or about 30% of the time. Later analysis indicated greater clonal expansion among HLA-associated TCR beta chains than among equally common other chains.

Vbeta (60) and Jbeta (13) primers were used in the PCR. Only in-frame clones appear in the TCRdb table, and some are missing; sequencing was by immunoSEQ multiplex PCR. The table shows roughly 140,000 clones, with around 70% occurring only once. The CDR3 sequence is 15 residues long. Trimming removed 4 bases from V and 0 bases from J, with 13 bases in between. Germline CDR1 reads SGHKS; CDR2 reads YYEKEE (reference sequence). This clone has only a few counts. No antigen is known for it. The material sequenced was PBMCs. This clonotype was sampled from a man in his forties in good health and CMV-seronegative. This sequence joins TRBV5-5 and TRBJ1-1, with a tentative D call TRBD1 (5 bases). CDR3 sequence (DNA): TGTGCCAGCAGCAGATTAGGGGCTCTGAACACTGAAGCTTTCTTT. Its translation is CASSRLGALNTEAFF.